A single sample gave rise to the 28 T cell receptor beta chains below, sequenced in a study of regulatory T cells in long-lasting Graves disease. Time point here: newly diagnosed GD, antithyroid drugs for less than 3 months. RNA isolated from PBMCs was used to make the TCR library. TCR beta libraries were built with iRepertoire HTBI primers and Arm-PCR of CDR3 regions. TCRdb recomputed calls from the multiplex PCR reads with MiXCR, one row per CDR3 protein. The top ten hold approximately 12% of the sample, which has 500,000 or so distinct CDR3 sequences, roughly 15% seen once. The same sample was also studied in work on T cells in Graves' hyperthyroidism and ophthalmopathy.

The sample was peripheral blood mononuclear cells (PBMCs), taken at new diagnosis, from a patient treated with antithyroid drugs. The receptors stem from a man aged 35 to 55 with Graves disease.

This clonotype was seen repeatedly, ten times or more. The gene calls are TRBV9 and TRBJ2-7; D is possibly TRBD2 (5 bases). The length of the CDR3 is 16 residues. V lost 3 bases and J 2 bases, leaving 18 bases between the germline ends. Germline CDR1 is SGDLS and CDR2 is YYNGEE. CDR3 DNA sequence: TGTGCCAGCAGCGCACTGAGGTCTAGCAGCACCTACGAGCAGTACTTC. This codes for CASSALRSSSTYEQYF.

This clonotype was detected only a few times. J is TRBJ2-1 and V is TRBV12-3 or TRBV12-4, with 13 bases aligning to TRBD2. V gave up 6 bases and J gave up 3 bases; unmatched junction bases: 8. The CDR3 has 17 residues. CDR3 residues: CASSPTSGRAYYNEQFF. The DNA of the CDR3 is TGTGCCAGCAGCCCTACTAGCGGGAGGGCCTACTACAATGAGCAGTTCTTC.

At least ten counts were recorded for this clonotype. The rearrangement joins TRBV13 to TRBJ2-1, with D possibly being TRBD1 (6 bases). The CDR3 runs 15 residues. Per germline, CDR1 PRHDT and CDR2 FYEKMQ (reference sequence). V lost 5 bases and J 4 bases, leaving 15 bases between the germline ends. This CDR3 is CASSPTRDKYNEQFF. In nucleotides, the CDR3 is TGTGCCAGCAGCCCCACCCGGGACAAATACAATGAGCAGTTCTTC.

The chain carries TRBV7-3 and TRBJ2-1; a possible D gene is TRBD2 (6 bases). The CDR3 is made up of 15 amino acids. Trimming shortened V by 0 bases and J by 4 bases, and 10 bases separated the two germline ends. Per germline, CDR1 SGHTA and CDR2 FQGTGA. CDR3 amino acids: CASSLTPSDYNEQFF. The CDR3 DNA reads TGTGCCAGCAGCTTAACGCCTAGCGATTACAATGAGCAGTTCTTC.

The V call is TRBV7-3, the J call TRBJ2-3, with 7 bases identical to TRBD1. The germline gives CDR1 SGHTA, CDR2 FQGTGA. This CDR3 contains 17 residues. Trimming took 1 base from V and 2 from J; bases not matched to a gene: 9. The CDR3 sequence is CASSLMAPGTDTDTQYF. CDR3 DNA: TGTGCCAGCAGCTTAATGGCCCCCGGGACAGACACAGATACGCAGTATTTT. The full variable domain, in which reference TRBV7-3 and TRBJ2-3 provide the parts outside the CDR3, is GAGVSQTPSNKVTEKGKYVELRCDPISGHTALYWYRQSLGQGPEFLIYFQGTGAADDSGLPNDRFFAVRPEGSVSTLKIQRTERGDSAVYLCASSLMAPGTDTDTQYFGPGTRLTVL.

This clonotype has a count of ten or more. This chain joins TRBV6-2 or TRBV6-3 and TRBJ2-5; 7 nucleotides align to TRBD2. The CDR3 totals 15 residues. Germline V gene lookup returns CDR1 MNHEY and CDR2 SVGEGT. V shed 0 bases, J shed 4 bases, and the junction held 5 bases outside the gene matches. CDR3 sequence reads: CASSYSSPGGETQYF. CDR3 sequence (DNA): TGTGCCAGCAGTTACTCTAGTCCGGGAGGAGAGACCCAGTACTTC.

This rearrangement joins TRBV7-9 to TRBJ2-1, with TRBD1 identical over 8 bases. The CDR3 loop spans 11 amino acids. The V gene end was trimmed by 4 bases and the J gene end by 16 bases; junction bases not matched to a gene: 6. CDR1 is SEHNR, CDR2 FQNEAQ, per germline (reference sequence). The CDR3 spells CASSSPGQDFF. The CDR3 region has the DNA TGTGCCAGCAGCTCGCCGGGACAGGACTTCTTC.

The rearrangement links TRBV6-1 to TRBJ2-5, with TRBD1 matching over 9 bases. The CDR3 consists of 13 residues. Germline V gene sequence: CDR1 MNHNS, CDR2 SASEGT. V lost 10 bases to trimming and J lost 4 bases; unmatched junction nucleotides: 7. The chain's CDR3 is CATTNRGRETQYF. The DNA for the CDR3 is TGTGCCACCACAAACAGGGGGCGAGAGACCCAGTACTTC.

This clonotype was seen many times. Relative to the germline gene, one junction end is altered; a read error may explain this. The rearrangement joins TRBV6-1 to TRBJ1-5; D gene unclear. Germline lookup yields CDR1 MNHNS and CDR2 SASEGT. The CDR3 contains 12 residues. CDR3 coding DNA: TGTACCAGCAGTGCCCAGTTCCAGCCCCAGCATTTT. Its protein is CTSSAQFQPQHF.

This clonotype was seen many times. The J gene is TRBJ2-1, the V gene TRBV20-1; D remains unclear. The CDR3 loop spans 14 amino acids. Germline CDR1 is DFQATT and CDR2 is SNEGSKA (reference sequence). V was clipped by 0 bases and J by 4 bases, with 10 bases between them. The CDR3: CSAREGRSYNEQFF. CDR3 in DNA: TGCAGTGCTAGAGAAGGACGCTCATACAATGAGCAGTTCTTC.

A word on this clonotype: Since a much larger clone is just one base distant, this may be a read error. This chain uses TRBV20-1 with TRBJ2-7, with 9 bases fitting TRBD2. In germline, CDR1 is DFQATT, CDR2 SNEGSKA (reference sequence). The CDR3 runs 15 residues. The CDR3 sequence is CSALKTTSGPYEQHF. The CDR3 bases are TGCAGTGCTTTGAAAACGACTAGCGGTCCCTACGAGCAGCACTTC.

The chain couples TRBV20-1 to TRBJ2-3; 8 bases match TRBD2. CDR3 length: 16 amino acids. J gave up 0 bases and V 3 bases, and 8 bases lay outside the gene matches. The V gene's germline CDR1 is DFQATT and CDR2 SNEGSKA (reference sequence). As DNA, the CDR3 is TGCAGTGCTAGTCCGATGGCTAGCGGGAGCACAGATACGCAGTATTTT. Translation gives CSASPMASGSTDTQYF.

This clonotype has only a few counts. V usage is TRBV4-1 and J usage is TRBJ2-7, with D unresolved. CDR3 length: 15 amino acids. V gave up 1 base and J gave up 3 bases, with 13 bases separating them. Germline values: CDR1 MGHRA, CDR2 YSYEKL. CDR3: CASSQGPGPLYEQYF. CDR3 nucleotide sequence: TGCGCCAGCAGCCAAGGGCCCGGCCCCCTCTACGAGCAGTACTTC.

This clonotype was found many times. V gene TRBV28 combines with J gene TRBJ1-6, with D possibly TRBD1 on 5 matching bases. This CDR3 has 15 residues. Germline V gene data show CDR1 as MDHEN and CDR2 as SYDVKM. Between the trimmed V and J ends, which lost 1 base and 9 bases, there was a span of 13 bases. Here the CDR3 DNA reads TGTGCCAGCAGTTTATTGACAGAGTACGGTTCACCCCTCCACTTT. Translating it yields CASSLLTEYGSPLHF.

This clonotype came up a few times. This CDR3 is CASKPLLAGDNEQFF. The CDR3 DNA follows: TGTGCCAGTAAGCCCCTTTTAGCGGGGGACAATGAGCAGTTCTTC. The rearrangement uses TRBV27 and TRBJ2-1; 9 bases are shared with TRBD2. The CDR3 is made up of 15 amino acids. The ends lost 9 bases at V and 5 bases at J; junction bases unmatched: 11. In germline, CDR1 is MNHEY, CDR2 SMNVEV (reference sequence).

Many counts were recorded for this clonotype. The rearrangement links TRBV12-3 or TRBV12-4 to TRBJ2-7; TRBD2 agrees at 7 bases. This CDR3 comprises 14 residues. Trimming at V came to 2 bases and at J to 4 bases, leaving 5 bases not matched to a gene. The CDR3 spells CASSLSSGGYEQYF. DNA for the CDR3: TGTGCCAGCAGTTTAAGTTCGGGGGGATACGAGCAGTACTTC.

The table lists this clonotype with many counts. This rearrangement joins TRBV2 to TRBJ1-2, with TRBD1 identical over 9 bases. The CDR3 has 15 residues. V trimming: 3 bases; J trimming: 8 bases; junction bases outside the gene matches: 10. CDR1 is SNHLY, CDR2 FYNNEI, per germline. The CDR3 region has the DNA TGTGCCAGCAGTGAGGGACAGGGACCCTTTGAGGGCTACACCTTC. Encoded protein: CASSEGQGPFEGYTF.

In the case of this clonotype: A much larger clone is a single base away; this may be a read error. V usage is TRBV2 and J usage is TRBJ2-7; 8 bases map to TRBD2. Germline lookup yields CDR1 SNHLY and CDR2 FYNNEI. The CDR3 has 15 amino acids. CDR3 sequence reads: CVSRQLAASSYEQYF. CDR3 bases: TGTGTCAGCAGGCAACTAGCGGCCAGCTCCTACGAGCAGTACTTC.

V is TRBV10-3 and J is TRBJ2-1; 11 nucleotides align to TRBD2. CDR1 is ENHRY, CDR2 SYGVKD, per germline. J gave up 9 bases and V 0 bases, and 7 bases lay outside the gene matches. The CDR3 is 16 amino acids. The CDR3 nucleotides read TGTGCCATCAGTGAGTCTTTGCTAGCGGGAGGAGGTGAGCAGTTCTTC. Encoded protein: CAISESLLAGGGEQFF.

This clonotype was seen many times. The chain couples TRBV20-1 to TRBJ1-1; possibly TRBD1 for D (6 bases). This CDR3 has 14 residues. Trimming took 4 bases from V and 1 from J, leaving 13 bases between them. The germline V gene has CDR1 DFQATT and CDR2 SNEGSKA (reference sequence). The CDR3 DNA follows: TGCAGTGCTAAGTTGGGGGCAAAGAACACTGAAGCTTTCTTT. Its translation: CSAKLGAKNTEAFF.

The chain uses TRBV27 and TRBJ2-3; no definite D call. This CDR3 comprises 15 residues. V lost 2 bases, J lost 1 base, and 10 bases lay in between. Looked up from germline, CDR1 is MNHEY and CDR2 is SMNVEV (reference sequence). The CDR3 protein is CASSLMGKGTDTQYF. The DNA of the CDR3 is TGTGCCAGCAGTTTAATGGGAAAAGGCACAGATACGCAGTATTTT.

This clonotype was counted only a few times. The V call is TRBV9, the J call TRBJ2-7, with D possibly TRBD2 on 7 matching bases. V was shortened by 3 bases and J by 3 bases, with 22 bases between the two germline ends. Per germline, CDR1 SGDLS and CDR2 YYNGEE. The CDR3 loop spans 17 amino acids. In nucleotides, the CDR3 is TGTGCCAGCAGCGACGCTACGGAGGGGGGCGGGGGCTACGAGCAGTACTTC. It codes for CASSDATEGGGGYEQYF.

There are many counts of this clonotype. CDR3 in amino acids: CASSLHRAPGELFF. The CDR3 bases are TGTGCCAGCAGCTTACACAGGGCCCCCGGGGAGCTGTTTTTT. The gene calls are TRBV7-6 and TRBJ2-2; TRBD1 might be the D (6 bases). The ends were cut back, 2 bases at V and 6 bases at J, with 10 bases in the middle. The CDR3 consists of 14 residues. Germline CDR1 SGHVS, CDR2 FNYEAQ.

The chain recombines TRBV24-1 with TRBJ2-2, with unresolved D. Germline V gives CDR1 KGHDR, CDR2 SFDVKD. Trimming took off 5 bases at V and 3 bases at J, with 6 bases between the two ends. The CDR3 contains 13 residues. CDR3 amino acids: CATSVVDTGELFF. In DNA form, the CDR3 reads TGTGCCACCAGTGTAGTTGACACCGGGGAGCTGTTTTTT.

Comment on this clonotype: Since a much larger clone is just one base distant, this may be a read error. The V gene is TRBV7-9, the J gene TRBJ2-7, with TRBD2 matching over 9 bases. V shed 2 bases, J shed 7 bases, and the junction held 6 bases outside the gene matches. Germline values: CDR1 SEHNR, CDR2 FQNEAQ (reference sequence). The CDR3 sequence is 14 residues long. The CDR3 DNA follows: TGTGCCAGCAGCTTATCGATAGCGGGGGTGGAGCAGTACTTC. Its translation: CASSLSIAGVEQYF.

This clonotype showed up many times. V gene TRBV7-9 combines with J gene TRBJ2-1; 11 positions match TRBD1. The CDR3 extends over 15 amino acids. The ends lost 4 bases at V and 9 bases at J; junction bases unmatched: 8. Germline assignment: CDR1 SEHNR and CDR2 FQNEAQ (reference sequence). This CDR3 is CASSSRDRGNGEQFF. DNA for the CDR3: TGTGCCAGCAGCTCCCGGGACAGGGGGAATGGTGAGCAGTTCTTC.

This clonotype turned up a few times. V gene TRBV24-1 combines with J gene TRBJ2-4, with D tentatively TRBD1 or TRBD2 (5 bases each). The CDR3 is 16 amino acids. Per the germline V gene, CDR1 is KGHDR and CDR2 is SFDVKD. With 3 bases removed from V and 7 bases from J, the gap between germline ends came to 18 bases. The CDR3: CATSDARDPWLNIQYF. For the CDR3, the DNA is TGTGCCACCAGTGATGCTCGGGACCCTTGGTTGAACATTCAGTACTTC.

There are many counts of this clonotype. The J gene is TRBJ2-7, the V gene TRBV2; weak D call: TRBD2 (5 bases). Between the trimmed V and J ends, which lost 6 bases and 0 bases, there was a span of 12 bases. This CDR3 comprises 14 residues. Germline CDR1 and CDR2: SNHLY and FYNNEI. CDR3 nucleotides: TGTGCCAGCAGAGCGGACTTAAGCTCCTACGAGCAGTACTTC. Its translation: CASRADLSSYEQYF.